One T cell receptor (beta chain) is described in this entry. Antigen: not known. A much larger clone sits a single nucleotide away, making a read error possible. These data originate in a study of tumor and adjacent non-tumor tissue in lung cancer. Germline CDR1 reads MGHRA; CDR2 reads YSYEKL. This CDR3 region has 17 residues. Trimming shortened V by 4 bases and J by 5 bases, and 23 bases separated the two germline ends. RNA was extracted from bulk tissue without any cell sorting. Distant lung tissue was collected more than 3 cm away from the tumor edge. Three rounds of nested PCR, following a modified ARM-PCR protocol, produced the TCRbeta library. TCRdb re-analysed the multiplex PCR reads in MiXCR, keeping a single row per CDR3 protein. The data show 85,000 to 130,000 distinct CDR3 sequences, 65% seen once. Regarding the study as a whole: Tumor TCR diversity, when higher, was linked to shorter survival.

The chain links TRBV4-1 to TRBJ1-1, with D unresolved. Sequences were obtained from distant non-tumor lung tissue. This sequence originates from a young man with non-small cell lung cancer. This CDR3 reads CASSLKYSGVVGTEAFF. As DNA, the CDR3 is TGCGCCAGCAGCCTGAAGTACTCGGGAGTTGTGGGTACTGAAGCTTTCTTT.